This T cell receptor (beta chain) was recovered during a study of OX40 agonist ivuxolimab in advanced cancers. General observations from the study: Compared with others, partial responders at 0.1-3.0 mg/kg displayed clonal expansion among the lowest.

In the case of this clone: Its antigen is still unknown.

Germline CDR1 reads GTSNPN; CDR2 reads SVGIG (reference sequence). Trimming left V 3 bases short and J 7 bases short, with 7 bases between. The CDR3 covers 11 residues. Only in-frame clones appear in the TCRdb table, and some are missing; sequencing was by immunoSEQ multiplex PCR. Altogether 50,000 to 70,000 clones are present, 70% to 90% being singletons, with the ten largest covering 2.5% to 4%. The source is an adult with an advanced solid tumor such as melanoma, head and neck, liver or kidney cancer. Sequenced material: CD4+ or CD8+ T cells sorted from blood, taken in a trial of the OX40 agonist ivuxolimab. The rearrangement links TRBV30 to TRBJ1-3, with no clear D. The DNA of the CDR3 is TGTGCCTGGAGGCCCGGCAACACCATATATTTT. The encoded protein is CAWRPGNTIYF.